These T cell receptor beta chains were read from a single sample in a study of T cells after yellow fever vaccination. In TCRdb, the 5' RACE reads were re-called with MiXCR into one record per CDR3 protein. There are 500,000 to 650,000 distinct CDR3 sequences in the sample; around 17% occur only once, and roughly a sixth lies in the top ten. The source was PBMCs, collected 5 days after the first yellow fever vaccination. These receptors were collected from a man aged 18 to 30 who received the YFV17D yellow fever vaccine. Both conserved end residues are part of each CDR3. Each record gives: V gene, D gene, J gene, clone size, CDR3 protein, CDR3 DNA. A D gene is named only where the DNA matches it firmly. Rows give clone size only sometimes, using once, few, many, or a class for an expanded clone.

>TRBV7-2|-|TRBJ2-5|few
CASSPIAWAGEETQYF
TGTGCCAGCAGCCCTATAGCGTGGGCAGGGGAAGAGACCCAGTACTTC
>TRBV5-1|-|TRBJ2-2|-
CASRKEGNTGELFF
TGCGCCAGCAGGAAGGAGGGTAACACCGGGGAGCTGTTTTTT
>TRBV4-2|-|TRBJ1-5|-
CASSQEGGLGVPQHF
TGTGCCAGCAGCCAAGAAGGGGGGTTGGGGGTTCCCCAGCATTTT
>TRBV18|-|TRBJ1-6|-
CASSPQEATAYNSPLHF
TGTGCCAGCTCACCACAGGAAGCGACAGCCTATAATTCACCCCTCCACTTT
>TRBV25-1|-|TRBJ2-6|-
CASSEFRSGANVLTF
TGTGCCAGCAGTGAATTCCGATCTGGGGCCAACGTCCTGACTTTC
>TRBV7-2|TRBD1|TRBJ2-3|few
CASRPTGVAQYF
TGTGCCAGCAGGCCGACAGGGGTAGCGCAGTATTTT
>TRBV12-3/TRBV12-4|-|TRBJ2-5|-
CASSSLGQETQYF
TGTGCCAGCAGTTCCTTGGGCCAAGAGACCCAGTACTTC
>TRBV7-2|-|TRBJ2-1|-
CASSFDISYNEQFF
TGTGCCAGCAGCTTTGACATTTCCTACAATGAGCAGTTCTTC
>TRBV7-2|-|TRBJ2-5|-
CASSLDRGFLGETQYF
TGTGCCAGCAGCTTAGATCGCGGGTTTCTGGGAGAGACCCAGTACTTC
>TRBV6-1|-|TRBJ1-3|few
CASSTGSAGNTIYF
TGTGCCAGCAGTACAGGATCAGCTGGAAACACCATATATTTT
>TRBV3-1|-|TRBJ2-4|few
CASSSQRYPLLNIQYF
TGTGCCAGCAGCTCCCAGCGTTACCCACTCTTAAACATTCAGTACTTC
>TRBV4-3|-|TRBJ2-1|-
CASSQVASGYNEQFF
TGCGCCAGCAGCCAAGTGGCCAGCGGTTACAATGAGCAGTTCTTC
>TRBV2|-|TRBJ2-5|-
CAGRQGLETQYF
TGTGCCGGCCGGCAGGGCCTCGAGACCCAGTACTTC
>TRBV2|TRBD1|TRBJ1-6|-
CASGRTGVYNSPLHF
TGTGCCTCAGGCCGGACAGGCGTTTATAATTCACCCCTCCACTTT
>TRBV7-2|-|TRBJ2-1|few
CASSLSGTAGPEQFF
TGTGCCAGCAGCTTGTCCGGGACGGCTGGTCCTGAGCAGTTCTTC
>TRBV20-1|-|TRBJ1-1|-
CSARDIGGFTEAFF
TGCAGTGCTAGGGACATTGGGGGATTCACTGAAGCTTTCTTT
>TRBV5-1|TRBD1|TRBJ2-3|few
CASSLADRGKSDTQYF
TGCGCCAGCAGCTTGGCAGACAGGGGGAAGTCAGATACGCAGTATTTT
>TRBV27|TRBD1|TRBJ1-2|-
CASSLYDGTGWSGYTF
TGTGCCAGCAGTTTATATGATGGGACAGGGTGGTCTGGCTACACCTTC
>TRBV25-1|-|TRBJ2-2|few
CASRTDLNTGELFF
TGTGCCAGTCGGACGGATTTGAACACCGGGGAGCTGTTTTTT
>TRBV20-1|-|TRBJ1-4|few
CSASGRRTLGKLFF
TGCAGTGCTAGCGGTCGGAGAACTTTGGGAAAACTGTTTTTT
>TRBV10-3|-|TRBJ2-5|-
CAISRKGGSGETQYF
TGTGCCATCTCCCGAAAGGGGGGAAGTGGGGAGACCCAGTACTTC
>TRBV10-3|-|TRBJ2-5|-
CAISERGVETQYF
TGTGCCATCAGTGAGAGGGGGGTAGAGACCCAGTACTTC
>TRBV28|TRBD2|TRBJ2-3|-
CASSERVGPRTSGGRNTQYF
TGTGCCAGCAGTGAGAGAGTGGGACCCCGGACTAGCGGGGGGAGGAATACGCAGTATTTT
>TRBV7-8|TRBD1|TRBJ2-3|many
CASSLAPWDRGGDTQYF
TGTGCCAGCAGCTTAGCCCCCTGGGACAGGGGTGGAGATACGCAGTATTTT
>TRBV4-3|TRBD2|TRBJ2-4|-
CASSQGTSGEGDIQYF
TGCGCCAGCAGCCAAGGGACTAGCGGGGAGGGGGACATTCAGTACTTC
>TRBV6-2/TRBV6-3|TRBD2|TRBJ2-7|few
CASKQAGGQGHEQYF
TGTGCCAGCAAACAAGCGGGGGGTCAGGGCCACGAGCAGTACTTC
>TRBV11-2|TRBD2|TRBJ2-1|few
CASSGGGDNEQFF
TGTGCCAGCAGCGGGGGGGGGGACAATGAGCAGTTCTTC
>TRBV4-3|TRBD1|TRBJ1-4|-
CASSQQPRQGGREKLFF
TGCGCCAGCAGCCAACAACCGCGACAGGGGGGACGAGAAAAACTGTTTTTT
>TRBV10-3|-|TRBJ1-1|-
CAIRPGTFLNTEAFF
TGTGCCATCAGACCCGGGACATTTTTGAACACTGAAGCTTTCTTT
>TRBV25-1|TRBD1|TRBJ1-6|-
CASSDPGGPGNSPLHF
TGTGCCAGCAGTGACCCAGGGGGACCAGGGAATTCACCCCTCCACTTT
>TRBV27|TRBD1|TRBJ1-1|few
CASSYGTGETEAFF
TGTGCCAGCAGTTACGGGACAGGGGAAACTGAAGCTTTCTTT
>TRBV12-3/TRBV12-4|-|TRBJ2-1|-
CASSLGESSYNEQFF
TGTGCCAGCAGTTTAGGGGAAAGCTCCTACAATGAGCAGTTCTTC
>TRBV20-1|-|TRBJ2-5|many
CSARAVVEQLETQYF
TGCAGTGCTAGAGCTGTGGTTGAACAGTTGGAGACCCAGTACTTC
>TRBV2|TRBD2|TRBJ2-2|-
CASNPGLAQSGELFF
TGTGCCAGCAACCCGGGACTAGCTCAGTCCGGGGAGCTGTTTTTT
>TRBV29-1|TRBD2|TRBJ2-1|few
CSVVRAGGHNEQFF
TGCAGCGTTGTCCGCGCGGGGGGCCACAATGAGCAGTTCTTC
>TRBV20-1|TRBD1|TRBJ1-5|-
CSAIGFAGQGFRGNQPQHF
TGCAGTGCTATCGGTTTCGCGGGACAGGGGTTTAGGGGCAATCAGCCCCAGCATTTT
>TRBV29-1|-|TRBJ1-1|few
CSVSPGNTEAFF
TGCAGCGTTAGCCCTGGGAACACTGAAGCTTTCTTT
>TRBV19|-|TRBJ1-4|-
CASSTSGGEGEKLFF
TGTGCCAGTAGTACCAGCGGAGGGGAAGGTGAAAAACTGTTTTTT
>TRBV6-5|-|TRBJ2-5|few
CASGFTETQYF
TGTGCCAGCGGCTTCACGGAGACCCAGTACTTC
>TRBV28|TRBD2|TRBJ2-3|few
CASRGASGGVTQYF
TGTGCCAGCAGGGGAGCCTCGGGGGGAGTTACGCAGTATTTT
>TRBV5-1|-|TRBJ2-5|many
CASSTTGQETQYF
TGCGCCAGCAGCACAACAGGTCAAGAGACCCAGTACTTC
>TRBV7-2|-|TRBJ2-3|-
CASSIGADTQYF
TGTGCCAGCAGCATAGGGGCAGATACGCAGTATTTT
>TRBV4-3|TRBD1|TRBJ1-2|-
CASSQEGTVPYGYTF
TGCGCCAGCAGCCAGGAGGGGACAGTTCCCTATGGCTACACCTTC